One and the same sample provided the 25 T cell receptor beta chains below, sequenced in a study of Siglec-9 on CD8 T cells in melanoma (dated by TCRdb to the late 2010s). Library preparation was by the immunoSEQ multiplex PCR assay. This is the immuneACCESS table as TCRdb keeps it, with only in-frame sequences that have V and J called. A part of the clones is gone; compared with another copy, unresolved V genes explain less than half, and the rest is unexplained. This sample lists approximately 35,000 clones; roughly 84% were detected once. In total, the top ten clones hold more than 1.5% of the sample. The material sequenced was Siglec-9- CD8+ T cells sorted from blood. Per the publication, the cell subset or site label means: CD8 T cells lacking Siglec-9. Receptors were obtained from a human donor in good health.

The rearrangement links TRBV5-6 to TRBJ1-1; no clear D. CDR1 and CDR2 (germline): SGHDT, YYEEEE. V lost 2 bases and J lost 1, with 3 bases in between. The length of the CDR3 is 12 residues. CDR3 region: CASSFQNTEAFF. DNA for the CDR3: TGTGCCAGCAGCTTCCAGAACACTGAAGCTTTCTTT.

This clone was picked up a small number of times. V is TRBV6-5 and J is TRBJ2-5; 8 nucleotides match TRBD2. The CDR3 is made up of 15 amino acids. Germline V gene data show CDR1 as MNHEY and CDR2 as SVGAGI. Germline trimming cut 6 bases from V and 4 bases from J; bases unmatched to any gene: 10. The CDR3 DNA is TGTGCCAGCAGACCACCGGGGGGGGTCGGAGAGACCCAGTACTTC. The encoded protein is CASRPPGGVGETQYF.

V gene TRBV7-8 combines with J gene TRBJ2-5; D is uncertain. With 3 bases removed from V and 2 bases from J, the gap between germline ends came to 1 base. The CDR3 has 11 residues. The germline V gene encodes CDR1 SGHVS and CDR2 FQNEAQ. Here the CDR3 DNA reads TGTGCCAGCAGCTTTCAAGAGACCCAGTACTTC. This encodes CASSFQETQYF. The complete variable domain, with remaining parts taken from reference TRBV7-8 and TRBJ2-5, reads GAGVSQSPRYKVAKRGQDVALRCDPISGHVSLFWYQQALGQGPEFLTYFQNEAQLDKSGLPSDRFFAERPEGSVSTLKIQRTQQEDSAVYLCASSFQETQYFGPGTRLLVL.

The V and J genes are TRBV4-1 and TRBJ2-1, with D tentatively TRBD2 (7 bases). Germline V gene data show CDR1 as MGHRA and CDR2 as YSYEKL. CDR3 length: 17 residues. Between the trimmed V and J ends, which lost 1 base and 3 bases, there was a span of 16 bases. The CDR3 is CASSQVIPGGLYNEQFF. The CDR3 nucleotides are TGCGCCAGCAGCCAAGTTATCCCCGGGGGGCTCTACAATGAGCAGTTCTTC.

The rearrangement links TRBV2 to TRBJ2-1, with D tentatively TRBD2 (5 bases). Germline V lookup: CDR1 SNHLY, CDR2 FYNNEI. This CDR3 is 13 amino acids long. Trimming shortened V by 7 bases and J by 4 bases, and 11 bases separated the two germline ends. CDR3 loop: CASNQERYNEQFF. CDR3 DNA sequence: TGTGCCAGCAACCAGGAGCGGTACAATGAGCAGTTCTTC. The whole variable domain, filled in from reference TRBV2 and TRBJ2-1, reads EPEVTQTPSHQVTQMGQEVILRCVPISNHLYFYWYRQILGQKVEFLVSFYNNEISEKSEIFDDQFSVERPDGSNFTLKIRSTKLEDSAMYFCASNQERYNEQFFGPGTRLTVL.

This clone was counted only a few times. This sequence joins TRBV10-2 and TRBJ1-1, with D maybe TRBD1 (5 bases). The CDR3 loop spans 12 amino acids. Trimming cost V 5 bases and J 3 bases, with 7 bases left between them. CDR1 is WSHSY, CDR2 SAAADI, per germline. The CDR3 nucleotides are TGCGCCAGCAGTTGGGGGGACACTGAAGCTTTCTTT. This encodes CASSWGDTEAFF.

This clone appeared a few times. The chain recombines TRBV19 with TRBJ1-5, with 7 bases aligning to TRBD1. The germline V gene encodes CDR1 LNHDA and CDR2 SQIVND (reference sequence). V trimming: 6 bases; J trimming: 9 bases; junction bases outside the gene matches: 14. CDR3 size: 15 residues. Here the CDR3 DNA reads TGTGCCAGTAGGGTCGTTGACAGGGAAGGGGGGCCCCAGCATTTT. Its protein is CASRVVDREGGPQHF.

The rearrangement links TRBV30 to TRBJ2-7, with 10 bases identical to TRBD2. Germline lookup yields CDR1 GTSNPN and CDR2 SVGIG (reference sequence). Trimming took 2 bases from V and 5 from J; bases not matched to a gene: 3. This CDR3 region has 13 residues. CDR3 in DNA: TGTGCCTGGAGTCCTGGGACTAGCGACGAGCAGTACTTC. Residues: CAWSPGTSDEQYF.

The chain employs TRBV13 and TRBJ1-2, with 11 bases lining up with TRBD1. The V gene end was trimmed by 3 bases and the J gene end by 6 bases; junction bases not matched to a gene: 6. The CDR3 runs 15 residues. The germline CDR1 and CDR2 sequences are PRHDT and FYEKMQ (reference sequence). The CDR3 bases are TGTGCCAGCAGCTTCCGGGACAGGGGGACTGATGGCTACACCTTC. This translates into CASSFRDRGTDGYTF.

This clone was detected once. The CDR3 region is CASSLRETGELFF. Here the CDR3 DNA reads TGTGCCAGCAGTTTACGGGAAACCGGGGAGCTGTTTTTT. The rearrangement links TRBV28 to TRBJ2-2; TRBD2 might be the D (5 bases). The V end lost 2 bases, the J end lost 5 bases, and 6 bases lay between the germline ends. Germline CDR1 MDHEN, CDR2 SYDVKM. The CDR3 length is 13 residues.

J is TRBJ1-6 and V is TRBV7-9, with D maybe TRBD1 (5 bases). Germline lookup yields CDR1 SEHNR and CDR2 FQNEAQ (reference sequence). The CDR3 length is 17 residues. V was shortened by 5 bases and J by 7 bases, with 21 bases between the two germline ends. CDR3 sequence reads: CASSLTTHGGDNSPLHF. The DNA of the CDR3 is TGTGCCAGCAGCCTCACGACCCACGGGGGAGACAATTCACCCCTCCACTTT.

The chain is built from TRBV10-1 and TRBJ1-4, with D hard to call. From germline, CDR1 is WNHNN and CDR2 SYGVQD (reference sequence). The CDR3 is made up of 12 amino acids. The V gene lost 0 bases and the J gene lost 7 bases, with 3 bases spanning the gap. The CDR3 DNA reads TGCGCCAGCAGTGAGTCATTTGAAAAACTGTTTTTT. It specifies CASSESFEKLFF.

The chain links TRBV25-1 to TRBJ2-2; D uncertain. The CDR3 contains 13 residues. Trimming removed 4 bases from V and 0 bases from J, with 3 bases in between. CDR1 and CDR2 from the germline V gene are MGHDK and SYGVNS. DNA for the CDR3: TGTGCCAGCAGTGGGGCGAACACCGGGGAGCTGTTTTTT. It translates to CASSGANTGELFF.

The rearrangement uses TRBV7-9 and TRBJ2-7; D is uncertain. In germline, CDR1 is SEHNR, CDR2 FQNEAQ (reference sequence). The V end was cut by 3 bases, the J end by 1 base, with 7 bases between. The CDR3 is 13 amino acids. CDR3 protein: CASSFDPSYEQYF. In DNA, the CDR3 is TGTGCCAGCAGCTTCGACCCGTCCTACGAGCAGTACTTC.

The chain links TRBV6-5 to TRBJ1-2; a possible D gene is TRBD1 (6 bases). Between the trimmed V and J ends, which lost 6 bases and 5 bases, there was a span of 16 bases. Germline values: CDR1 MNHEY, CDR2 SVGAGI. The CDR3 spans 14 residues. The CDR3 nucleotides are TGTGCCAGCAGCCCCGTGGGGGGGCTTTATGGCTACACCTTC. This gives the protein CASSPVGGLYGYTF.

The chain employs TRBV4-2 and TRBJ1-1, with 9 bases lining up with TRBD1. Germline trimming cut 0 bases from V and 4 bases from J; bases unmatched to any gene: 3. The CDR3 runs 15 residues. The V gene's germline CDR1 is LGHNA and CDR2 YNFKEQ. CDR3 in amino acids: CASSQEDRGGTEAFF. The CDR3 DNA follows: TGTGCCAGCAGCCAAGAGGACAGGGGTGGCACTGAAGCTTTCTTT.

CDR3 sequence (DNA): TGTGCCAGCAGCCCTACTCTGGTCGATAACTATGGCTACACCTTC. It is translated as CASSPTLVDNYGYTF. The chain has TRBV9 and TRBJ1-2; D is ambiguous. Germline CDR1 reads SGDLS; CDR2 reads YYNGEE. V was pared by 4 bases and J by 1 base, with 14 bases between. The CDR3 extends over 15 amino acids.

The V gene is TRBV7-9, the J gene TRBJ2-1; D gene unclear. Germline V gene lookup returns CDR1 SEHNR and CDR2 FQNEAQ (reference sequence). The CDR3 sequence is 15 residues long. V lost 5 bases and J lost 0, with 11 bases in between. The CDR3 sequence is CASSPQTLSYNEQFF. The DNA of the CDR3 is TGTGCCAGCAGCCCTCAGACACTCTCCTACAATGAGCAGTTCTTC.

This chain uses TRBV4-1 with TRBJ2-7, with D possibly TRBD2 on 6 matching bases. CDR3 length equals 17 residues. Trimming took 4 bases from V and 4 from J, leaving 23 bases between them. CDR1 and CDR2 from the germline V gene are MGHRA and YSYEKL. Here the CDR3 reads CASSLKLGGTPSYEQYF. As DNA, the CDR3 is TGCGCCAGCAGCCTCAAGCTAGGCGGGACCCCTTCATACGAGCAGTACTTC.

The chain couples TRBV19 to TRBJ2-3; weak D call: TRBD2 (7 bases). V dropped 1 base and J dropped 6 bases, with 11 bases sitting between them. Germline CDR1 is LNHDA and CDR2 is SQIVND (reference sequence). The CDR3 is 14 amino acids. The DNA of the CDR3 is TGTGCCAGTAGTATAGGGGGGCGGGAGGATACGCAGTATTTT. Protein sequence: CASSIGGREDTQYF.

This chain connects TRBV6-1 to TRBJ1-5, with 7 bases identical to TRBD1. Germline V gene sequence: CDR1 MNHNS, CDR2 SASEGT. Trimming removed 6 bases from V and 3 bases from J; junction bases left unmatched: 2. The CDR3 totals 13 residues. Here the CDR3 reads CASRDRLNQPQHF. The CDR3 bases are TGTGCCAGCAGGGACAGGCTCAATCAGCCCCAGCATTTT.

V gene TRBV5-1 combines with J gene TRBJ2-7, with TRBD2 matching over 11 bases. The CDR3 consists of 15 residues. The V segment lost 4 bases and the J segment 4 bases; nucleotides outside the gene matches: 7. CDR1 and CDR2 from the germline V gene are SGHRS and YFSETQ. The CDR3 reads CASSPSSGRKYEQYF. For the CDR3, the DNA is TGCGCCAGCAGCCCTTCTAGCGGGAGGAAGTACGAGCAGTACTTC.

The genes are TRBV7-9 and TRBJ1-5; D possibly corresponds to TRBD1 (5 bases). CDR1 SEHNR and CDR2 FQNEAQ come from the germline V gene (reference sequence). This CDR3 is built from 13 residues. V was pared by 5 bases and J by 6 bases, with 11 bases between. CDR3 sequence reads: CASSPDSFQPQHF. The CDR3 DNA reads as TGTGCCAGCAGCCCCGACAGTTTTCAGCCCCAGCATTTT.

V usage is TRBV30 and J usage is TRBJ2-1; D possibly matches TRBD1 or TRBD2 (5 bases each). Germline CDR1 reads GTSNPN; CDR2 reads SVGIG (reference sequence). The ends were cut back, 5 bases at V and 8 bases at J, with 19 bases in the middle. The length of the CDR3 is 14 residues. The CDR3 sequence: CAWSTGWGSDEQFF. CDR3 in DNA: TGTGCCTGGTCGACGGGGTGGGGGTCGGATGAGCAGTTCTTC.

V usage is TRBV7-9 and J usage is TRBJ2-1; the match to TRBD2 covers 12 bases. The CDR3 is made up of 16 amino acids. The germline CDR1 and CDR2 sequences are SEHNR and FQNEAQ (reference sequence). J gave up 6 bases and V 7 bases, and 10 bases lay outside the gene matches. For the CDR3, the DNA is TGTGCCAGCACGCAGCAGGGGACTAGCGGGCTCAATGAGCAGTTCTTC. This translates into CASTQQGTSGLNEQFF.